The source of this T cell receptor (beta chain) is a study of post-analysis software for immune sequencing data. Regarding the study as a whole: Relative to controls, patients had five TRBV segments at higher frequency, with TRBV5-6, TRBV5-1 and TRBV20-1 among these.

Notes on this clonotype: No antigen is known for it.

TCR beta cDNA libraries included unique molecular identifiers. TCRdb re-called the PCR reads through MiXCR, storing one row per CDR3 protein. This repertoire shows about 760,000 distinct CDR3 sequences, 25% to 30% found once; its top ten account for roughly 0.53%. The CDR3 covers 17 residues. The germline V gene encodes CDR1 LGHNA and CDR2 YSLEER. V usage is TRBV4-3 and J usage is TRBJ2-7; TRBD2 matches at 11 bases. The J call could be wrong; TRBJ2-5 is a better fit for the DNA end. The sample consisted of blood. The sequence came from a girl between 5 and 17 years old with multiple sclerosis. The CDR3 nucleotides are TGCGCCAGCAGCCAAGGTCTTGCTAGCGGGAGGCCAGAGACCCAGTACTTC. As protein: CASSQGLASGRPETQYF.